These T cell receptor beta chains were read from a single sample in a study of T cells after yellow fever vaccination. TCRdb reprocessed the 5' RACE reads with MiXCR, giving one entry per CDR3 protein. The sample consists of 500,000 to 650,000 distinct CDR3 sequences, 9% to 15% of them appearing once. Sequencing used PBMCs, obtained on the day of the yellow fever booster vaccination. The receptors stem from a man between 25 and 39 years old who received the YFV17D yellow fever vaccine. Each CDR3 is given with its conserved first and last residue. The D gene is left open where the match is weak. A row's size may be missing; if present it is once, few, many or a size class.

few,TRBV29-1,TRBJ2-3,NA,CSAKHATDTQYF,TGCAGCGCAAAACACGCCACAGATACGCAGTATTTT
NA,TRBV4-2,TRBJ1-2,NA,CASSPGQVGVGYGYTF,TGTGCCAGCAGCCCCGGGCAGGTGGGGGTTGGCTATGGCTACACCTTC
NA,TRBV6-2/TRBV6-3,TRBJ2-2,NA,CASSYLGHTGELFF,TGTGCCAGCAGTTACTTGGGGCACACCGGGGAGCTGTTTTTT
many,TRBV18,TRBJ2-2,TRBD1,CASSPRTGDTGELFF,TGTGCCAGCTCACCCCGGACAGGGGACACCGGGGAGCTGTTTTTT
many,TRBV7-9,TRBJ2-7,NA,CASSLALYSYEQYF,TGTGCCAGCAGCTTAGCGCTATATTCCTACGAGCAGTACTTC
NA,TRBV12-3/TRBV12-4,TRBJ2-2,NA,CASNPLREPNTGELFF,TGTGCCAGCAACCCACTCCGGGAGCCCAACACCGGGGAGCTGTTTTTT
NA,TRBV29-1,TRBJ1-2,TRBD1,CSVSTDRGYGYTF,TGCAGCGTTTCAACCGACAGGGGGTATGGCTACACCTTC
few,TRBV18,TRBJ2-1,NA,CASSQQGGRTYNEQFF,TGTGCCAGCTCACAACAGGGGGGGAGGACCTACAATGAGCAGTTCTTC
NA,TRBV7-6,TRBJ2-7,TRBD1,CASSALQGLVYEQYF,TGTGCCAGCAGCGCGCTACAGGGGTTGGTCTACGAGCAGTACTTC
few,TRBV12-3/TRBV12-4,TRBJ2-1,TRBD2,CASSLGRLAGDNEQFF,TGTGCCAGCAGTTTAGGTCGGCTAGCGGGAGACAATGAGCAGTTCTTC
NA,TRBV15,TRBJ2-1,TRBD2,CATWSGREYNEQFF,TGTGCCACCTGGAGCGGGAGGGAGTACAATGAGCAGTTCTTC
few,TRBV7-2,TRBJ1-2,TRBD1,CASSFDRGRQGYTF,TGTGCCAGCAGCTTTGACAGGGGGCGCCAGGGCTACACCTTC
NA,TRBV20-1,TRBJ2-4,TRBD2,CSAKDGASGSLDIQYF,TGCAGCGCTAAGGACGGGGCTAGCGGGAGTCTAGACATTCAGTACTTC
NA,TRBV5-1,TRBJ1-2,NA,CASSLDGTTGGGYTF,TGCGCCAGCAGCTTGGATGGGACAACGGGGGGAGGCTACACCTTC
NA,TRBV3-1,TRBJ2-3,NA,CASSQSGEVADTQYF,TGTGCCAGCAGCCAAAGCGGAGAGGTGGCAGATACGCAGTATTTT
NA,TRBV5-5,TRBJ1-5,NA,CASSLRTGSNQPQHF,TGTGCCAGCAGCTTAAGGACGGGTAGCAATCAGCCCCAGCATTTT
NA,TRBV4-3,TRBJ1-2,NA,CASSQETAGIGGYTF,TGCGCCAGCAGCCAAGAGACGGCAGGAATTGGGGGCTACACCTTC
NA,TRBV29-1,TRBJ2-7,NA,CSVVDKGFYEQYF,TGCAGCGTTGTAGACAAGGGGTTTTACGAGCAGTACTTC
NA,TRBV12-3/TRBV12-4,TRBJ1-3,NA,CATDPADRGNTIYF,TGTGCCACCGACCCGGCAGACAGGGGAAACACCATATATTTT
NA,TRBV4-3,TRBJ1-1,NA,CASSQGFSTLDEAFF,TGCGCCAGCAGCCAAGGATTTAGTACTCTGGATGAAGCTTTCTTT
few,TRBV18,TRBJ2-5,NA,CASSPDQGETQYF,TGTGCCAGCTCGCCGGACCAGGGAGAGACCCAGTACTTC
few,TRBV5-1,TRBJ2-1,TRBD2,CASSLVISGRDEQFF,TGCGCCAGCAGCTTGGTCATTAGCGGGAGGGATGAGCAGTTCTTC
many,TRBV7-2,TRBJ2-1,TRBD2,CASSFSGTINEQFF,TGTGCCAGCAGCTTCTCCGGGACTATCAATGAGCAGTTCTTC
few,TRBV5-1,TRBJ2-6,NA,CASSLAPGAGANVLTF,TGCGCCAGCAGCTTGGCCCCAGGTGCCGGGGCCAACGTCCTGACTTTC
NA,TRBV20-1,TRBJ1-5,NA,CSARDFKGTQPQHF,TGCAGTGCTAGAGATTTTAAGGGTACTCAGCCCCAGCATTTT
few,TRBV7-2,TRBJ1-2,TRBD1,CASSSSTGGLGYTF,TGTGCCAGCAGCTCCTCGACAGGGGGCTTGGGCTACACCTTC
few,TRBV5-1,TRBJ2-5,NA,CASSTGLVSSETQYF,TGCGCCAGCAGCACTGGACTTGTGAGTTCAGAGACCCAGTACTTC
NA,TRBV20-1,TRBJ2-7,TRBD2,CSATPSSGSSYEQYF,TGCAGTGCTACACCTTCTAGCGGGAGTTCCTACGAGCAGTACTTC
few,TRBV25-1,TRBJ1-4,TRBD1,CASSEDRLNEKLFF,TGTGCCAGCAGTGAGGACAGGCTAAATGAAAAACTGTTTTTT
few,TRBV5-5,TRBJ2-7,TRBD2,CASSLLASGRSHEQYF,TGTGCCAGCAGCTTGTTGGCTAGCGGGAGGTCCCACGAGCAGTACTTC
few,TRBV4-1,TRBJ2-3,NA,CASSPSSFPVTDTQYF,TGCGCCAGCAGCCCCTCGTCTTTTCCAGTTACAGATACGCAGTATTTT